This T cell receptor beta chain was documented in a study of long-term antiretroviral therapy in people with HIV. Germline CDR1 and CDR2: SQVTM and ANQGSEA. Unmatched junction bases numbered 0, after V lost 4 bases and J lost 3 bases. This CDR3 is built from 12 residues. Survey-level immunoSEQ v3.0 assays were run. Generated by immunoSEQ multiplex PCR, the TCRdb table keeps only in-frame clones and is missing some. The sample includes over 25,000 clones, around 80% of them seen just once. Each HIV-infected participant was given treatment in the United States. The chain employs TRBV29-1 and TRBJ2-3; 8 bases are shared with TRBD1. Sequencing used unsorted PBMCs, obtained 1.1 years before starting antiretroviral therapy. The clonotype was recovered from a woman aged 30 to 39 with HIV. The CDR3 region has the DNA TGCAGCGTTGGACAGGGGACAGATACGCAGTATTTT. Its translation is CSVGQGTDTQYF.